These 13 T cell receptor beta chains were all obtained from the same sample, sequenced in a study of cytomegalovirus exposure and HLA in healthy donors. Profiled with immunoSEQ multiplex PCR; TCRdb holds only in-frame clones, not every one. In the table there are fewer than 150,000 clones, roughly 88% of which are singletons. Material for sequencing was PBMCs. The receptor set was obtained from a woman in her late teens or twenties in good health and CMV-seropositive.

J is TRBJ1-6 and V is TRBV27, with D tentatively TRBD1 (6 bases). This CDR3 spans 14 amino acids. Between the trimmed V and J ends, which lost 6 bases and 10 bases, there was a span of 16 bases. Germline loops: CDR1 MNHEY, CDR2 SMNVEV (reference sequence). DNA for the CDR3: TGTGCCAGCAGCCCCACAGGGAGCCCCTCACCCCTCCACTTT. Translation gives CASSPTGSPSPLHF.

The CDR3 reads CASRGLENSPLHF. The CDR3 nucleotides read TGTGCCAGCAGGGGACTGGAAAATTCACCCCTCCACTTT. The chain has TRBV6-6 and TRBJ1-6; tentative D call: TRBD1 (5 bases). Germline CDR1 MNHNY, CDR2 SVGAGI (reference sequence). Trimming cost V 6 bases and J 7 bases, with 10 bases left between them. This CDR3 is built from 13 residues.

J is TRBJ1-1 and V is TRBV20-1; 8 bases are a match to TRBD1. The CDR3 loop spans 10 amino acids. Trimming took 6 bases from V and 8 from J; bases not matched to a gene: 2. Germline V gene data show CDR1 as DFQATT and CDR2 as SNEGSKA (reference sequence). This chain's CDR3 is CSARGPEAFF. The CDR3 region has the DNA TGCAGTGCCAGGGGGCCAGAAGCTTTCTTT.

V and J are TRBV2 and TRBJ2-2; D not certain. Trimming removed 10 bases from V and 9 bases from J, with 12 bases in between. The CDR3 sequence is 11 residues long. Germline-derived CDR1 and CDR2 are SNHLY and FYNNEI. CDR3 DNA: TGTGCCACCCGGAGACTCCGGGAGCTGTTTTTT. Translated: CATRRLRELFF.

This clone was counted a single time. The CDR3 nucleotides read TGCGCCAGCAGCTTATGGCTTGAGAACACTGAAGCTTTCTTT. Translating it yields CASSLWLENTEAFF. The rearrangement uses TRBV5-1 and TRBJ1-1; unclear D gene. Germline CDR1 reads SGHRS; CDR2 reads YFSETQ. Trimming removed 2 bases from V and 1 base from J, with 9 bases in between. The CDR3 runs 14 residues.

V usage is TRBV19 and J usage is TRBJ1-6, with D possibly matching TRBD1 (6 bases). V gave up 3 bases and J gave up 3 bases, with 18 bases separating them. Germline V gene lookup returns CDR1 LNHDA and CDR2 SQIVND (reference sequence). CDR3 length: 18 amino acids. For the CDR3, the DNA is TGTGCCAGTAGTATGGCCCGGACAGCCACTCTCTATAATTCACCCCTCCACTTT. As protein: CASSMARTATLYNSPLHF.

The rearrangement links TRBV9 to TRBJ2-1, with 9 bases identical to TRBD2. Germline lookup yields CDR1 SGDLS and CDR2 YYNGEE. This CDR3 spans 14 amino acids. The trim removed 2 bases at V and 8 bases at J, leaving 5 bases unmatched. This CDR3 is CASSVAGGPDEQFF. For the CDR3, the DNA is TGTGCCAGCAGCGTTGCGGGGGGGCCGGATGAGCAGTTCTTC.

The genes are TRBV5-1 and TRBJ1-1; tentative D call: TRBD1 (5 bases). Germline-derived CDR1 and CDR2 are SGHRS and YFSETQ. Trimming left V 3 bases short and J 11 bases short, with 20 bases between. The CDR3 extends over 14 amino acids. The CDR3 nucleotides read TGCGCCAGCAGCTACAAGGTTTCACAGGATGTGGCTTTCTTT. Translation gives CASSYKVSQDVAFF.

The rearrangement joins TRBV15 to TRBJ1-2, with no clear D. V lost 4 bases to trimming and J lost 3 bases, with 15 bases between them. Looked up from germline, CDR1 is LNHNV and CDR2 is YYDKDF (reference sequence). The CDR3 is made up of 15 amino acids. This chain's CDR3 is CATSTYRGSDYGYTF. In DNA form, the CDR3 reads TGTGCCACCAGCACTTATCGAGGATCGGACTATGGCTACACCTTC.

The V call is TRBV7-2, the J call TRBJ1-3; D ambiguous. This CDR3 is built from 15 residues. V was shortened by 5 bases and J by 0 bases, with 11 bases between the two germline ends. Germline V lookup: CDR1 SGHTA, CDR2 FQGNSA. CDR3 DNA: TGTGCCAGCAGCCCCTGGGCAGCCTCTGGAAACACCATATATTTT. This codes for CASSPWAASGNTIYF.

This clone was detected only once. The CDR3 here is CATRTGMGHEQFF. Here the CDR3 DNA reads TGTGCCACCCGGACAGGGATGGGCCATGAGCAGTTCTTC. V and J are TRBV6-5 and TRBJ2-1; 8 positions match TRBD1. This CDR3 is 13 amino acids long. Germline trimming cut 10 bases from V and 8 bases from J; bases unmatched to any gene: 10. Germline CDR1 is MNHEY and CDR2 is SVGAGI.

The CDR3 loop is CASSQRTKAVRSTDTQYF. For the CDR3, the DNA is TGCGCCAGCAGCCAACGTACCAAAGCGGTGAGGAGCACAGATACGCAGTATTTT. The chain recombines TRBV4-1 with TRBJ2-3; a weak D match, TRBD2 (5 bases). This CDR3 is built from 18 residues. V lost 2 bases and J lost 0, with 18 bases in between. Germline CDR1 reads MGHRA; CDR2 reads YSYEKL.

The chain employs TRBV28 and TRBJ1-5, with 8 positions matching TRBD1. The CDR3 length is 15 residues. Germline V CDR1 and CDR2: MDHEN, SYDVKM. The trim removed 7 bases at V and 3 bases at J, leaving 8 bases unmatched. As DNA, the CDR3 is TGTGCCAGCACTAACAGGGGGGCCTTCAATCAGCCCCAGCATTTT. Its protein is CASTNRGAFNQPQHF.